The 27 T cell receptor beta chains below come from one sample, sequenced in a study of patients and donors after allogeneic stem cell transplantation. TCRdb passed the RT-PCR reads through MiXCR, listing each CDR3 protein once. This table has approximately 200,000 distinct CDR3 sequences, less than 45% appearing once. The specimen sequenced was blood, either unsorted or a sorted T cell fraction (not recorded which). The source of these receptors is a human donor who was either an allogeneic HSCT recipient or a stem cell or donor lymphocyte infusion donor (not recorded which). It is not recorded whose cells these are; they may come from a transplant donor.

CDR3: CATELLGTGELFF. The CDR3 coding sequence is TGTGCCACCGAGCTCCTTGGAACCGGGGAGCTGTTTTTT. This chain links TRBV24-1 with TRBJ2-2; no clear D. Germline assignment: CDR1 KGHDR and CDR2 SFDVKD. The CDR3 consists of 13 residues. V was trimmed by 9 bases and J by 5 bases, leaving 12 bases between them.

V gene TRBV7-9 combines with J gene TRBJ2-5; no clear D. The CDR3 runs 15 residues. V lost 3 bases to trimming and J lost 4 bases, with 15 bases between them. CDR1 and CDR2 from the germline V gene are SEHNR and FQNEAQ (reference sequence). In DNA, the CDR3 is TGTGCCAGCAGCTTGTTTACTTCGGTGGCAGAGACCCAGTACTTC. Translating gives CASSLFTSVAETQYF.

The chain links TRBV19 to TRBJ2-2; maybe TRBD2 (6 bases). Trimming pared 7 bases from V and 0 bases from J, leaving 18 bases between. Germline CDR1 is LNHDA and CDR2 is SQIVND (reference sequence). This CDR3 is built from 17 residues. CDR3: CASTPRGKQTNTGELFF. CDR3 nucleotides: TGTGCCAGTACCCCTCGGGGGAAGCAGACGAACACCGGGGAGCTGTTTTTT.

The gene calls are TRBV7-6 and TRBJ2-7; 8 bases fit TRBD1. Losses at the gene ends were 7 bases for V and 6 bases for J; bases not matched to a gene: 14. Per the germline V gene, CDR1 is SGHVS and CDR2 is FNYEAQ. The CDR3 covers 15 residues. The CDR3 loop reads CASTPRAGGASEQYF. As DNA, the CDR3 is TGTGCCAGCACCCCCCGGGCAGGGGGCGCGTCCGAGCAGTACTTC.

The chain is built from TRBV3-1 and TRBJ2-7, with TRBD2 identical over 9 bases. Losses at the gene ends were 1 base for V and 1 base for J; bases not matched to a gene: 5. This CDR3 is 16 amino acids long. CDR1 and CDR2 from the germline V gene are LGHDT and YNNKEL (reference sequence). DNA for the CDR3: TGTGCCAGCAGCCAAGCGGGACTAGCCCCATCCTACGAGCAGTACTTC. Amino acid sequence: CASSQAGLAPSYEQYF.

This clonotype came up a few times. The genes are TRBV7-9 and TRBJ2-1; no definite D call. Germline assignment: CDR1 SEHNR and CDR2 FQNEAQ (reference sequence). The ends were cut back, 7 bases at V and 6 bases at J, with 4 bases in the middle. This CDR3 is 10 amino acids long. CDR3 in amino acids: CASKGNEQFF. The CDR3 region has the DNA TGTGCCAGCAAGGGCAATGAGCAGTTCTTC.

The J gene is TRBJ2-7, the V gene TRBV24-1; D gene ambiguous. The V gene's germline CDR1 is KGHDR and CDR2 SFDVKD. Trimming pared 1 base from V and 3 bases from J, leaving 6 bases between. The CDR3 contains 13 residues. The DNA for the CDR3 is TGTGCCACCAGTGATTTCCAAAACTACGAGCAGTACTTC. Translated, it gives CATSDFQNYEQYF.

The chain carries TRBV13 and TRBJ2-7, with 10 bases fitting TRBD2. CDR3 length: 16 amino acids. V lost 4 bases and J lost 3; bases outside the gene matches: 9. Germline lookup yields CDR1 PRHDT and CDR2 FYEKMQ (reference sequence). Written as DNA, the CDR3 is TGTGCCAGCAGCTCAACGTCCCGACTAGCGGGCTACGAGCAGTACTTC. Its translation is CASSSTSRLAGYEQYF.

CDR3 in DNA: TGCGCCAGCAGCGTAGCGGGGGATGGCCCGGACGAGACCCAGTACTTC. Its translation is CASSVAGDGPDETQYF. This chain links TRBV5-1 with TRBJ2-5; the match to TRBD2 covers 9 bases. Unmatched junction bases numbered 12, after V lost 4 bases and J lost 5 bases. Germline V lookup: CDR1 SGHRS, CDR2 YFSETQ. The CDR3 is made up of 16 amino acids.

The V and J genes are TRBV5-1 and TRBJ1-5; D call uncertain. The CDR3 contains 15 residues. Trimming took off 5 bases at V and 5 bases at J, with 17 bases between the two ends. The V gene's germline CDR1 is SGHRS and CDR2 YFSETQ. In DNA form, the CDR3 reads TGCGCCAGCAGATACGACGGAACCCCTCATCAGCCCCAGCATTTT. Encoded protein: CASRYDGTPHQPQHF.

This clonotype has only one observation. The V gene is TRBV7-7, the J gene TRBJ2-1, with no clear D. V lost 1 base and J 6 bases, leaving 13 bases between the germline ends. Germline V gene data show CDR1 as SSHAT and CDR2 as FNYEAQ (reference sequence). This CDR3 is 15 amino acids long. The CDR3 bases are TGTGCCAGCAGCTTAGAGGGCGCCGGTATCAATGAGCAGTTCTTC. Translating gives CASSLEGAGINEQFF.

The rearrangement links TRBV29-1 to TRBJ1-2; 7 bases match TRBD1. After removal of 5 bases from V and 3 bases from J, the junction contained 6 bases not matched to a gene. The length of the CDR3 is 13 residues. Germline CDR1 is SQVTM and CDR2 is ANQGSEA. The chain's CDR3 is CSVNTGEDYGYTF. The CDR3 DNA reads TGCAGCGTTAATACAGGGGAAGACTATGGCTACACCTTC.

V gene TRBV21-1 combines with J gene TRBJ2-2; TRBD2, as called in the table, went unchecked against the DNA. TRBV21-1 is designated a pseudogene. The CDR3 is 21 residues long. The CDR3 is CASSKVLAGGPFRQPTGELFF. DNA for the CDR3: TGTGCCAGCAGCAAAGTTCTAGCGGGAGGGCCATTTCGTCAGCCCACCGGGGAGCTGTTTTTT.

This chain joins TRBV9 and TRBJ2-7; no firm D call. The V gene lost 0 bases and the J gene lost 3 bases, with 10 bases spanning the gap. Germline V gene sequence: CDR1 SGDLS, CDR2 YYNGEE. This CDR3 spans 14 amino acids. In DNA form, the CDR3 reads TGTGCCAGCAGCGTAGACCCCATTGACTACGAGCAGTACTTC. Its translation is CASSVDPIDYEQYF.

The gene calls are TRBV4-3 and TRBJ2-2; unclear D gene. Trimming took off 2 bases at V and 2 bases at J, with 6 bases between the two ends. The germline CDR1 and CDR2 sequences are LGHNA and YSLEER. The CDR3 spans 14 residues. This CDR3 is CASSQQPNTGELFF. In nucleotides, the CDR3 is TGCGCCAGCAGCCAACAGCCTAACACCGGGGAGCTGTTTTTT.

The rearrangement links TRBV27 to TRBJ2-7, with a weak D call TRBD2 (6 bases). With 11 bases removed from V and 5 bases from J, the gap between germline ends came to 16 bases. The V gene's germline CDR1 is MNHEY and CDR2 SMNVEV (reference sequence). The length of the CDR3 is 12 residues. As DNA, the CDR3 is TGTGCCTGGGAGGCGGTCCTAAACGAGCAGTACTTC. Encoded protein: CAWEAVLNEQYF.

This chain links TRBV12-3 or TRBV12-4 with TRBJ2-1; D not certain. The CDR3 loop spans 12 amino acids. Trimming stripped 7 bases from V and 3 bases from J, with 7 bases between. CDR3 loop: CASTTNYNEQFF. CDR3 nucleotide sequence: TGTGCCAGCACGACAAACTACAATGAGCAGTTCTTC.

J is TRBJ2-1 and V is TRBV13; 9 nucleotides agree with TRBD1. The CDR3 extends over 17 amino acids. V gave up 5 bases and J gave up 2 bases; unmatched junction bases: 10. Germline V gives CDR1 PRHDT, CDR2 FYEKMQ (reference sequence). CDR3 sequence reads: CASSPDRGDPAYNEQFF. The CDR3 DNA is TGTGCCAGCAGCCCCGACAGGGGGGACCCAGCCTACAATGAGCAGTTCTTC. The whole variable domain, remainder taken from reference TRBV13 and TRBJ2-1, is AAGVIQSPRHLIKEKRETATLKCYPIPRHDTVYWYQQGPGQDPQFLISFYEKMQSDKGSIPDRFSAQQFSDYHSELNMSSLELGDSALYFCASSPDRGDPAYNEQFFGPGTRLTVL.

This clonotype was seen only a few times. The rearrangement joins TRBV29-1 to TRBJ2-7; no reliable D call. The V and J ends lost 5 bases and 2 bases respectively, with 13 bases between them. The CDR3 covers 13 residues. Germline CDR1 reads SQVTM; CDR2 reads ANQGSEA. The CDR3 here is CSVSSIFTYEQYF. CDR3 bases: TGCAGCGTTTCGTCCATTTTTACCTACGAGCAGTACTTC.

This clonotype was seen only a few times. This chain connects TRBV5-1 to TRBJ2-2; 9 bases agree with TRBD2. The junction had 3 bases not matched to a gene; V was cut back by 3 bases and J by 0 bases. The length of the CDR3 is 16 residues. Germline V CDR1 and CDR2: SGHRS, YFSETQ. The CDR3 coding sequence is TGCGCCAGCAGCTCCCGACTAGCGGCGAACACCGGGGAGCTGTTTTTT. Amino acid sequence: CASSSRLAANTGELFF.

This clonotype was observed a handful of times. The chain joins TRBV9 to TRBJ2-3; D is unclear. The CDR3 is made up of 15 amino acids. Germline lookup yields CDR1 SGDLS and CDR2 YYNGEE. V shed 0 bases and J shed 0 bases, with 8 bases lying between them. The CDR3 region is CASSVVASSTDTQYF. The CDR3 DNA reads TGTGCCAGCAGCGTAGTGGCTTCTAGCACAGATACGCAGTATTTT.

This chain's CDR3 is CASSEKGQDNQPQHF. The CDR3 region has the DNA TGTGCCAGCAGTGAAAAGGGACAGGACAATCAGCCCCAGCATTTT. The gene calls are TRBV2 and TRBJ1-5; 8 bases align to TRBD1. Germline V gives CDR1 SNHLY, CDR2 FYNNEI. V was pared by 2 bases and J by 3 bases, with 3 bases of the junction left unmatched. The CDR3 totals 15 residues. Full variable domain (outside the CDR3, taken from reference TRBV2 and TRBJ1-5): EPEVTQTPSHQVTQMGQEVILRCVPISNHLYFYWYRQILGQKVEFLVSFYNNEISEKSEIFDDQFSVERPDGSNFTLKIRSTKLEDSAMYFCASSEKGQDNQPQHFGDGTRLSIL.

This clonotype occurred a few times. CDR3 protein: CASSLGGRPYEQYF. The CDR3 DNA follows: TGTGCCAGCAGCTTGGGGGGGCGGCCCTACGAGCAGTACTTC. The rearrangement uses TRBV7-9 and TRBJ2-7, with a tentative D call TRBD2 (7 bases). Germline values: CDR1 SEHNR, CDR2 FQNEAQ (reference sequence). V lost 3 bases to trimming and J lost 2 bases, with 11 bases between them. The CDR3 length is 14 residues.

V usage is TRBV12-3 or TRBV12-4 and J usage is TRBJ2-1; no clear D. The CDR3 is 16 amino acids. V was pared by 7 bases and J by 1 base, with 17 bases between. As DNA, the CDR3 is TGTGCCAGCAACCCAGACCTCGCGCCTTCCTACAATGAGCAGTTCTTC. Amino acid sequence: CASNPDLAPSYNEQFF.

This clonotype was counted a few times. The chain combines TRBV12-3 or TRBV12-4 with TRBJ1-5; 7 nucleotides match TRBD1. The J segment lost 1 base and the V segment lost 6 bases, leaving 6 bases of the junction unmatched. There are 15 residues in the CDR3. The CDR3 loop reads CASSRDSKSNQPQHF. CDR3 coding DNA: TGTGCCAGCAGCCGGGACAGTAAAAGCAATCAGCCCCAGCATTTT.

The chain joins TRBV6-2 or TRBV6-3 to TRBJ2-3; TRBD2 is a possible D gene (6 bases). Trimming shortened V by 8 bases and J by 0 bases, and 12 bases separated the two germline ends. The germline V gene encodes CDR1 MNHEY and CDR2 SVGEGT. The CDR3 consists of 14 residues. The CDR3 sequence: CASRRAGSTDTQYF. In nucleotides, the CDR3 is TGTGCCAGCCGGAGGGCGGGGAGCACAGATACGCAGTATTTT.

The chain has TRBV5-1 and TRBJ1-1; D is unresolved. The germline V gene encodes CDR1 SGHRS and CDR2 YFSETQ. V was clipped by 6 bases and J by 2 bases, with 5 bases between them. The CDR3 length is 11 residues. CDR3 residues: CASTGNTEAFF. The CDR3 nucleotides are TGCGCCAGCACAGGAAACACTGAAGCTTTCTTT. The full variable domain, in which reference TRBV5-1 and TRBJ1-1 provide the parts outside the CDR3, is KAGVTQTPRYLIKTRGQQVTLSCSPISGHRSVSWYQQTPGQGLQFLFEYFSETQRNKGNFPGRFSGRQFSNSRSEMNVSTLELGDSALYLCASTGNTEAFFGQGTRLTVV.